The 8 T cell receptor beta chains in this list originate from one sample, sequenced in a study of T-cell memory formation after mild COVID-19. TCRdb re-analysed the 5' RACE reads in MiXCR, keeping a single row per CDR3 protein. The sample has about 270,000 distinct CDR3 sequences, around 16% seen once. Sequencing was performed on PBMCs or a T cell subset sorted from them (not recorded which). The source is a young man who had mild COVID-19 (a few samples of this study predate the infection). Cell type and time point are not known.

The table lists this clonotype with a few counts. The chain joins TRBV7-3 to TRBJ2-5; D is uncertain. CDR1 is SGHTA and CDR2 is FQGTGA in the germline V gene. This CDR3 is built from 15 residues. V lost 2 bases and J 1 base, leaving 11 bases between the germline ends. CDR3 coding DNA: TGTGCCAGCAGCTTAGGGCGGACCCTCCAAGAGACCCAGTACTTC. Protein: CASSLGRTLQETQYF.

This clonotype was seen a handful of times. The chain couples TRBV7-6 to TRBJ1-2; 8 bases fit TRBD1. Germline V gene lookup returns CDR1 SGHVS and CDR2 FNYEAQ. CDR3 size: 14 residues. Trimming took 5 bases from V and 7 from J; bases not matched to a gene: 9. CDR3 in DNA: TGTGCCAGCAGCCCCCAACCAGGGGGCCCTGGCTACACCTTC. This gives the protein CASSPQPGGPGYTF. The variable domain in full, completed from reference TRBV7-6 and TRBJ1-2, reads GAGVSQSPRYKVTKRGQDVALRCDPISGHVSLYWYRQALGQGPEFLTYFNYEAQQDKSGLPNDRFSAERPEGSISTLTIQRTEQRDSAMYRCASSPQPGGPGYTFGSGTRLTVV.

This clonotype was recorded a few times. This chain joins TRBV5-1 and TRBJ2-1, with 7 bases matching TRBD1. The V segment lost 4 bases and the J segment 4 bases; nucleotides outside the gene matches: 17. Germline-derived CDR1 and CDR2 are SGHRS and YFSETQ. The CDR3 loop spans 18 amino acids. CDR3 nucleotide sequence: TGCGCCAGCAGCCTTCCCTCGGACAGGCTGCTTAGATACAATGAGCAGTTCTTC. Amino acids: CASSLPSDRLLRYNEQFF. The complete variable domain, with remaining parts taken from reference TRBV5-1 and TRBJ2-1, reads KAGVTQTPRYLIKTRGQQVTLSCSPISGHRSVSWYQQTPGQGLQFLFEYFSETQRNKGNFPGRFSGRQFSNSRSEMNVSTLELGDSALYLCASSLPSDRLLRYNEQFFGPGTRLTVL.

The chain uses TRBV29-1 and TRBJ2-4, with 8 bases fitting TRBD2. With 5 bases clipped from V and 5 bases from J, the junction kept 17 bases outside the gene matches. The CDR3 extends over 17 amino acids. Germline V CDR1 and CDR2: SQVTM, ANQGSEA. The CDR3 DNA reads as TGCAGCGTTCGAAAACCAGGGCCGGGAGCGGGGGAAAACATTCAGTACTTC. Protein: CSVRKPGPGAGENIQYF.

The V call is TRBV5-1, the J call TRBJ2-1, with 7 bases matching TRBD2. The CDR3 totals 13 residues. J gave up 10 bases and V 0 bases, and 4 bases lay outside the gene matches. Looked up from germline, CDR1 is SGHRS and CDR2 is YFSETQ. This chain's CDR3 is CASSLGLAEEQFF. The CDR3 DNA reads TGCGCCAGCAGCTTGGGCCTAGCGGAGGAGCAGTTCTTC.

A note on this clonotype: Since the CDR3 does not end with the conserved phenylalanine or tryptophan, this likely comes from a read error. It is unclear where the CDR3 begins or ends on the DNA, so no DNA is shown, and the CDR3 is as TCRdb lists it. The CDR3 spells CASSEPPGPASWV. The V gene is TRBV6-1, the J gene TRBJ2-1; the D call in the table, TRBD1, was not verified against the DNA. The CDR3 has 13 residues if both end residues are counted. CDR1 is MNHNS, CDR2 SASEGT, per germline.

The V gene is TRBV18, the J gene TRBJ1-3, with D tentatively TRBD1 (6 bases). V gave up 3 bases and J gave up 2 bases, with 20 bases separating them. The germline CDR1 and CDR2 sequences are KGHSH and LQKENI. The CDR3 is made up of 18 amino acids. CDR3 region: CASSPRTRPRDTGNTIYF. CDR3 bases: TGTGCCAGCTCACCTCGCACACGACCACGGGACACTGGAAACACCATATATTTT.

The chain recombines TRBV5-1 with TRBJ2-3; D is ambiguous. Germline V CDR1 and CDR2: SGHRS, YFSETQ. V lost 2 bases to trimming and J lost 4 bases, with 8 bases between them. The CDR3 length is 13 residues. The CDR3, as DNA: TGCGCCAGCAGCTTTCACAGCGCAGATACGCAGTATTTT. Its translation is CASSFHSADTQYF. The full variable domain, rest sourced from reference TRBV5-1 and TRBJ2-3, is KAGVTQTPRYLIKTRGQQVTLSCSPISGHRSVSWYQQTPGQGLQFLFEYFSETQRNKGNFPGRFSGRQFSNSRSEMNVSTLELGDSALYLCASSFHSADTQYFGPGTRLTVL.